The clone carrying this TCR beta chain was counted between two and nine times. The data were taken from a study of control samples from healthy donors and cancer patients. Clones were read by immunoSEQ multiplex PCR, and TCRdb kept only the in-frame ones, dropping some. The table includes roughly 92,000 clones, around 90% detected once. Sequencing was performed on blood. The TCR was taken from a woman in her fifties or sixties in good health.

The CDR3 sequence is CASTQGNTEAFF. CDR3 DNA sequence: TGTGCCAGCACCCAGGGGAACACTGAAGCTTTCTTT. The J gene is TRBJ1-1, the V gene TRBV6-5; weak D call: TRBD1 (5 bases). CDR1 and CDR2 (germline): MNHEY, SVGAGI. V lost 7 bases and J 1 base, leaving 7 bases between the germline ends. CDR3 length equals 12 residues.